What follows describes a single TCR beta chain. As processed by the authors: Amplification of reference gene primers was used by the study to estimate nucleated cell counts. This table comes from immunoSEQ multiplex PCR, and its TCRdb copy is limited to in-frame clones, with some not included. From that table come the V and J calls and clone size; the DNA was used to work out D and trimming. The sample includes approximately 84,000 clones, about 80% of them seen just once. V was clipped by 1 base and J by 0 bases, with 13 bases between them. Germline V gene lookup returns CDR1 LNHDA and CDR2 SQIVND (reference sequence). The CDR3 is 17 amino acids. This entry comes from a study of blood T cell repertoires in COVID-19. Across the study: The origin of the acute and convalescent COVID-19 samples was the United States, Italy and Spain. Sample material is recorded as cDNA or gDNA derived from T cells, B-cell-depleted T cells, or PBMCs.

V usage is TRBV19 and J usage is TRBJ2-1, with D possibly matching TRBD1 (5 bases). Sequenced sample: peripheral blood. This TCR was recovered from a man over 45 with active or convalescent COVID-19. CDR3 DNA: TGTGCCAGTAGTATAGGTAGGGGTACGAGCTCCTACAATGAGCAGTTCTTC. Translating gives CASSIGRGTSSYNEQFF. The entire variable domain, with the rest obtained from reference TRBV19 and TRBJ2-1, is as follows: DGGITQSPKYLFRKEGQNVTLSCEQNLNHDAMYWYRQDPGQGLRLIYYSQIVNDFQKGDIAEGYSVSREKKESFPLTVTSAQKNPTAFYLCASSIGRGTSSYNEQFFGPGTRLTVL.